A selection of T cell receptor beta chains follows, all from one sample in a study of PD-1 blockade in classical Hodgkin lymphoma. The protocol was immunoSEQ multiplex PCR, while the TCRdb copy is restricted to in-frame clones and leaves out a portion. The top ten clones hold 3% to 5% of a sample with tens of thousands of clones, 85% to 95% of them seen once. Sequencing input: peripheral blood mononuclear cells (PBMCs). Receptors originate from a human donor with classical Hodgkin lymphoma. The CDR3 runs from the conserved cysteine through the conserved F or W. The order of the fields is V gene, D gene, CDR3 length, clone size, J gene, CDR3 protein, CDR3 DNA. The D gene is left open where the match is weak. Size is omitted from some rows. Given values are once, few, many or a class for expanded clones.

v_call: TRBV15; d_call: -; cdr3_length: 14; clone_size: -; j_call: TRBJ2-7; cdr3_aa: CATSRGGFPYEQYF; cdr3_nt: TGTGCCACCAGCAGGGGTGGGTTTCCCTACGAGCAGTACTTC
v_call: TRBV9; d_call: -; cdr3_length: 16; clone_size: once; j_call: TRBJ2-2; cdr3_aa: CASSVGEGRSTGELFF; cdr3_nt: TGTGCCAGCAGCGTAGGCGAGGGGCGTAGCACCGGGGAGCTGTTTTTT
v_call: TRBV13; d_call: -; cdr3_length: 17; clone_size: once; j_call: TRBJ2-2; cdr3_aa: CASSGRWGDPNTGELFF; cdr3_nt: TGTGCCAGCAGCGGCAGGTGGGGGGATCCAAACACCGGGGAGCTGTTTTTT
v_call: TRBV30; d_call: -; cdr3_length: 11; clone_size: -; j_call: TRBJ1-2; cdr3_aa: CAWIGARGYTF; cdr3_nt: TGTGCCTGGATAGGGGCTAGGGGCTACACCTTC
v_call: TRBV30; d_call: -; cdr3_length: 13; clone_size: -; j_call: TRBJ1-1; cdr3_aa: CAAEGHPNTEAFF; cdr3_nt: TGTGCCGCGGAAGGACACCCGAACACTGAAGCTTTCTTT
v_call: TRBV13; d_call: -; cdr3_length: 15; clone_size: -; j_call: TRBJ1-2; cdr3_aa: CASSLNPLPMDGYTF; cdr3_nt: TGTGCCAGCAGCTTAAACCCTTTGCCCATGGATGGCTACACCTTC
v_call: TRBV18; d_call: TRBD1; cdr3_length: 14; clone_size: once; j_call: TRBJ2-2; cdr3_aa: CASSPQGADGELFF; cdr3_nt: TGTGCCAGCTCGCCACAGGGGGCGGACGGGGAGCTGTTTTTT
v_call: TRBV9; d_call: -; cdr3_length: 15; clone_size: -; j_call: TRBJ1-2; cdr3_aa: CASSVVSSEDYGYTF; cdr3_nt: TGTGCCAGCAGCGTAGTCAGCTCAGAGGACTATGGCTACACCTTC
v_call: TRBV7-8; d_call: TRBD1; cdr3_length: 14; clone_size: -; j_call: TRBJ1-2; cdr3_aa: CASSLGQGPGGYTF; cdr3_nt: TGTGCCAGCAGCTTGGGACAGGGGCCAGGTGGCTACACCTTC
v_call: TRBV5-1; d_call: -; cdr3_length: 15; clone_size: -; j_call: TRBJ2-7; cdr3_aa: CASSLGTALSYEQYF; cdr3_nt: TGCGCCAGCAGCCTCGGGACGGCCCTTTCCTACGAGCAGTACTTC
v_call: TRBV6-6; d_call: -; cdr3_length: 13; clone_size: -; j_call: TRBJ2-5; cdr3_aa: CASSPGLRETQYF; cdr3_nt: TGTGCCAGCAGTCCAGGTTTGAGAGAGACCCAGTACTTC
v_call: TRBV30; d_call: -; cdr3_length: 13; clone_size: -; j_call: TRBJ1-6; cdr3_aa: CAWSGQDNSPLHF; cdr3_nt: TGTGCCTGGAGCGGGCAGGATAATTCACCCCTCCACTTT
v_call: TRBV5-1; d_call: -; cdr3_length: 15; clone_size: -; j_call: TRBJ2-3; cdr3_aa: CASSLAIGRVDTQYF; cdr3_nt: TGCGCCAGCAGCTTGGCCATCGGCAGAGTGGATACGCAGTATTTT
v_call: TRBV9; d_call: TRBD2; cdr3_length: 15; clone_size: -; j_call: TRBJ2-7; cdr3_aa: CASSVGSGSVYEQYF; cdr3_nt: TGTGCCAGCAGCGTAGGTAGCGGGAGTGTCTACGAGCAGTACTTC